The 19 T cell receptor beta chains below all came from one sample that was sequenced in a study of metastatic and nonmetastatic thyroid tumors. TCRdb re-called clones from the PCR reads using MiXCR. This sample has roughly 20,000 clones, with 37% found just once. Until they underwent thyroid surgery, no patient had received any treatment. The specimen sequenced was tumor tissue. The receptors were gathered from a female donor with papillary thyroid cancer or a benign thyroid nodule (not recorded which). Some clones in this sample may be carry-over from other donors' samples.

This clone was detected only a few times. V and J are TRBV6-1 and TRBJ2-1; TRBD2 might be the D (6 bases). This CDR3 comprises 15 residues. Germline V gene sequence: CDR1 MNHNS, CDR2 SASEGT. With 8 bases removed from V and 9 bases from J, the gap between germline ends came to 23 bases. The CDR3: CASPSTGRAISEQFF. CDR3 nucleotide sequence: TGTGCCAGCCCTAGCACCGGGAGAGCAATCAGTGAGCAGTTCTTC.

Only a few counts were recorded for this clone. The chain's CDR3 is CSVEDRTRADNEQFF. The CDR3 DNA reads as TGCAGCGTTGAAGATCGGACAAGGGCGGACAATGAGCAGTTCTTC. The genes are TRBV29-1 and TRBJ2-1; D is perhaps TRBD1 (5 bases). There are 15 residues in the CDR3. V lost 0 bases and J lost 5, with 14 bases in between. Germline CDR1 is SQVTM and CDR2 is ANQGSEA.

The chain carries TRBV24-1 and TRBJ2-3, with TRBD1 identical over 7 bases. The CDR3 runs 15 residues. Germline V gene lookup returns CDR1 KGHDR and CDR2 SFDVKD. The ends lost 3 bases at V and 4 bases at J; junction bases unmatched: 6. The CDR3 loop is CATSDPGTEPDTQYF. The CDR3 coding sequence is TGTGCCACCAGTGATCCCGGGACAGAACCAGATACGCAGTATTTT.

This clone was recorded a few times. This chain links TRBV2 with TRBJ2-1, with 11 positions matching TRBD1. V dropped 6 bases and J dropped 9; count of bases not matched to a gene: 4. This CDR3 has 13 residues. CDR1 is SNHLY and CDR2 is FYNNEI in the germline V gene. The CDR3 region is CASRGTGGGEQFF. The CDR3 DNA is TGTGCCAGCAGAGGGACAGGGGGGGGTGAGCAGTTCTTC.

This rearrangement joins TRBV10-1 to TRBJ1-1, with 7 bases lining up with TRBD1. Germline V gives CDR1 WNHNN, CDR2 SYGVQD (reference sequence). The CDR3 runs to 13 residues. The junction had 5 bases not matched to a gene; V was cut back by 6 bases and J by 4 bases. CDR3 in DNA: TGCGCCAGCAGCACAGGGGCCGGCACTGAAGCTTTCTTT. Translated: CASSTGAGTEAFF.

With respect to this clone: The same CDR3 also results from other DNA sequences found in this sample. This chain connects TRBV10-2 to TRBJ2-7, with 7 positions matching TRBD2. The V gene end was trimmed by 6 bases and the J gene end by 1 base; junction bases not matched to a gene: 6. CDR1 and CDR2 (germline): WSHSY, SAAADI. This CDR3 spans 14 amino acids. CDR3 region: CASSPSGKSYEQYF. The DNA for the CDR3 is TGCGCCAGCAGCCCTAGCGGCAAGTCCTACGAGCAGTACTTC.

The gene calls are TRBV20-1 and TRBJ2-7; 16 nucleotides match TRBD2. With 6 bases clipped from V and 6 bases from J, the junction kept 17 bases outside the gene matches. Looked up from germline, CDR1 is DFQATT and CDR2 is SNEGSKA (reference sequence). The CDR3 runs 18 residues. In DNA form, the CDR3 reads TGCAGTGCCCAAGGGACTAGCGGGGGGGAAAGCCGAGTTGGCGAGCAGTACTTC. It yields the protein CSAQGTSGGESRVGEQYF.

The rearrangement links TRBV11-2 to TRBJ1-6; 8 nucleotides line up with TRBD1. V lost 5 bases, J lost 6 bases, and 6 bases stayed unmatched. The CDR3 consists of 15 residues. Germline CDR1 reads SGHAT; CDR2 reads FQNNGV. CDR3 sequence reads: CASSQLGQGNSPLHF. In DNA, the CDR3 is TGTGCCAGCAGCCAACTCGGACAGGGTAATTCACCCCTCCACTTT.

This clone was recorded a few times. The V call is TRBV20-1, the J call TRBJ1-2; the match to TRBD1 covers 7 bases. This CDR3 has 14 amino acids. Germline trimming cut 1 base from V and 4 bases from J; bases unmatched to any gene: 6. Germline-derived CDR1 and CDR2 are DFQATT and SNEGSKA (reference sequence). The CDR3 DNA reads TGCAGTGCTAGAGGTGCAGGGGGGATCTATGGCTACACCTTC. This encodes CSARGAGGIYGYTF.

The CDR3 sequence: CSAQGLAGARGNEQFF. The CDR3 DNA reads as TGCAGTGCCCAGGGACTAGCGGGAGCGAGGGGCAATGAGCAGTTCTTC. This chain connects TRBV20-1 to TRBJ2-1, with 14 bases identical to TRBD2. The CDR3 spans 16 residues. The V segment lost 6 bases and the J segment 6 bases; nucleotides outside the gene matches: 10. Germline V gene lookup returns CDR1 DFQATT and CDR2 SNEGSKA (reference sequence).

The chain recombines TRBV6-2 or TRBV6-3 with TRBJ2-5; 10 bases fit TRBD1. Germline V lookup: CDR1 MNHEY, CDR2 SVGEGT. CDR3 length: 15 residues. Germline trimming cut 5 bases from V and 4 bases from J; bases unmatched to any gene: 7. CDR3 in amino acids: CASSGTGVRGETQYF. The CDR3 nucleotides are TGTGCCAGCAGTGGGACAGGGGTTCGCGGAGAGACCCAGTACTTC.

This clone was counted between two and nine times. This rearrangement joins TRBV19 to TRBJ1-2, with 7 bases that match TRBD1. This CDR3 contains 13 residues. Germline CDR1 reads LNHDA; CDR2 reads SQIVND (reference sequence). Losses at the gene ends were 6 bases for V and 10 bases for J; bases not matched to a gene: 11. The CDR3 sequence is CASSRTGTEDYTF. Here the CDR3 DNA reads TGTGCCAGTAGCAGAACCGGGACAGAAGACTACACCTTC.

The chain recombines TRBV6-1 with TRBJ2-1; weak D call: TRBD2 (6 bases). Germline CDR1 and CDR2: MNHNS and SASEGT. The CDR3 length is 15 residues. The V end lost 6 bases, the J end lost 10 bases, and 22 bases lay between the germline ends. This CDR3 reads CASRNGGSGRSEQFF. CDR3 sequence (DNA): TGTGCCAGCAGGAATGGGGGGTCGGGAAGGTCGGAGCAGTTCTTC.

The J gene is TRBJ2-1, the V gene TRBV5-1; possible D gene TRBD1, 6 bases. The V end was cut by 4 bases, the J end by 0 bases, with 14 bases between. CDR3 length equals 16 residues. Germline V gives CDR1 SGHRS, CDR2 YFSETQ. The CDR3 DNA follows: TGCGCCAGCAGCGCCCGACAGGCGAGCTCCTACAATGAGCAGTTCTTC. Translation: CASSARQASSYNEQFF.

V gene TRBV9 combines with J gene TRBJ2-7, with 7 positions matching TRBD1. The CDR3 is made up of 15 amino acids. Trimming cost V 0 bases and J 0 bases; bases outside gene matches: 3. Germline V gives CDR1 SGDLS, CDR2 YYNGEE. The CDR3 region has the DNA TGTGCCAGCAGCGTAGCCGGGACAGTCTCCTACGAGCAGTACTTC. Amino acid sequence: CASSVAGTVSYEQYF.

The V and J genes are TRBV28 and TRBJ2-7; D is uncertain. The CDR3 length is 17 residues. The V gene's germline CDR1 is MDHEN and CDR2 SYDVKM. V was clipped by 7 bases and J by 3 bases, with 25 bases between them. CDR3 sequence: CASNSQVTSPSIYEQYF. CDR3 DNA: TGTGCCAGCAATAGTCAAGTGACTTCCCCCTCTATCTACGAGCAGTACTTC.

The V call is TRBV20-1, the J call TRBJ2-7, with D uncertain. Trimming cost V 3 bases and J 2 bases, with 11 bases left between them. CDR3 length equals 13 residues. The germline V gene has CDR1 DFQATT and CDR2 SNEGSKA (reference sequence). The CDR3 region has the DNA TGCAGTGCTAGGGTGGCTGGCACCTACGAGCAGTACTTC. Translation: CSARVAGTYEQYF.

This clone was counted only a few times. V gene TRBV4-1 combines with J gene TRBJ2-1; possible D gene TRBD2, 6 bases. The CDR3 contains 16 residues. CDR1 MGHRA and CDR2 YSYEKL come from the germline V gene. V gave up 0 bases and J gave up 2 bases, with 11 bases separating them. CDR3 residues: CASSQDNSGPYNEQFF. CDR3 nucleotide sequence: TGCGCCAGCAGCCAAGATAATAGCGGACCCTACAATGAGCAGTTCTTC.

This chain joins TRBV6-2 or TRBV6-3 and TRBJ2-5, with 9 bases that match TRBD1. The CDR3 loop spans 15 amino acids. CDR1 MNHEY and CDR2 SVGEGT come from the germline V gene. With 6 bases clipped from V and 5 bases from J, the junction kept 10 bases outside the gene matches. CDR3 loop: CASSVGTGNLETQYF. The CDR3 DNA is TGTGCCAGCAGCGTCGGGACAGGGAACTTGGAGACCCAGTACTTC.